This T cell receptor (beta chain) was profiled in a study of cytomegalovirus exposure and HLA in healthy donors. Notes on the study in general: Relative to equally common others, HLA-associated TCR beta chains showed greater clonal expansion in a later analysis. Listed as cytomegalovirus-associated were 170 or so TCR beta chains. The authors judged a highly shared variant cluster likely a sequencing artifact.

The PCR contained 60 Vbeta and 13 Jbeta primers. Data came from immunoSEQ multiplex PCR; TCRdb stores just in-frame clones and leaves some out. The sample has under 70,000 clones, about 70% seen once. This clone has a handful of counts. Its antigen is still unknown. The germline gives CDR1 SGHDT, CDR2 YYEEEE. CDR3 length equals 16 residues. The V and J ends lost 0 bases and 4 bases respectively, with 14 bases between them. Sequencing used PBMCs. This receptor was taken from a woman aged 30 to 39 in good health and CMV-seronegative. This sequence joins TRBV5-6 and TRBJ2-1, with D perhaps TRBD1 (6 bases). This CDR3 reads CASSLADSPPYNEQFF. The CDR3 coding sequence is TGTGCCAGCAGCTTGGCGGACAGTCCCCCGTACAATGAGCAGTTCTTC.